Shown below are 13 T cell receptor beta chains from a single sample sequenced in a study of T-cell memory formation after mild COVID-19. Using its own MiXCR run on the 5' RACE reads, TCRdb lists one record per CDR3 protein. The data contain 70,000 to 100,000 distinct CDR3 sequences, about 12% of them singletons. Sequencing was done on a sample of PBMCs or a T cell subset sorted from them (not recorded which). Every receptor here comes from an adult woman who had mild COVID-19 (a few samples of this study predate the infection). Cell type and time point are not known.

This clonotype was counted between two and nine times. The rearrangement joins TRBV7-2 to TRBJ2-4; weak D call: TRBD2 (6 bases). Trimming stripped 2 bases from V and 8 bases from J, with 16 bases between. Germline V gives CDR1 SGHTA, CDR2 FQGNSA. The CDR3 is 15 amino acids. CDR3 protein: CASSLPPGEDDIQYF. Written as DNA, the CDR3 is TGTGCCAGCAGCTTACCGCCGGGGGAGGATGACATTCAGTACTTC.

This clonotype came up a few times. The gene calls are TRBV4-1 and TRBJ2-1, with TRBD2 matching 11 bases. The CDR3 extends over 17 amino acids. CDR1 and CDR2 from the germline V gene are MGHRA and YSYEKL. V trimming: 1 base; J trimming: 6 bases; junction bases outside the gene matches: 8. The CDR3 reads CASSQGSSGRFFNEQFF. CDR3 nucleotide sequence: TGCGCCAGCAGCCAAGGCTCTAGCGGGAGGTTCTTCAATGAGCAGTTCTTC.

The chain recombines TRBV4-3 with TRBJ2-1, with 8 bases fitting TRBD2. Germline CDR1 and CDR2: LGHNA and YSLEER. V was clipped by 0 bases and J by 3 bases; unmatched bases: 7. The CDR3 is 17 amino acids. Here the CDR3 DNA reads TGCGCCAGCAGCCAAGAGTTCAGCGGGAGCGGCTACAATGAGCAGTTCTTC. Its translation: CASSQEFSGSGYNEQFF.

The sample holds a few counts of this clonotype. This chain uses TRBV7-9 with TRBJ1-1, with D tentatively TRBD1 (5 bases). This CDR3 is 14 amino acids long. Germline V gives CDR1 SEHNR, CDR2 FQNEAQ (reference sequence). V lost 5 bases to trimming and J lost 1 base, with 11 bases between them. The CDR3 here is CASSPREPNTEAFF. The CDR3 bases are TGTGCCAGCAGCCCCAGGGAACCGAACACTGAAGCTTTCTTT.

In its sample, this clonotype was seen a few times. The chain carries TRBV18 and TRBJ1-4, with 7 bases fitting TRBD1. The CDR3 loop spans 15 amino acids. Germline V gene data show CDR1 as KGHSH and CDR2 as LQKENI. V lost 3 bases, J lost 0 bases, and 1 base stayed unmatched. CDR3 protein: CASSPGQATNEKLFF. The CDR3 nucleotides are TGTGCCAGCTCACCTGGACAGGCAACTAATGAAAAACTGTTTTTT. Looking up the rest from reference TRBV18 and TRBJ1-4 gives the full variable domain: NAGVMQNPRHLVRRRGQEARLRCSPMKGHSHVYWYRQLPEEGLKFMVYLQKENIIDESGMPKERFSAEFPKEGPSILRIQQVVRGDSAAYFCASSPGQATNEKLFFGSGTQLSVL.

This clonotype was recorded a few times. The V and J genes are TRBV19 and TRBJ1-5, with D maybe TRBD1 (5 bases). CDR3 length equals 14 residues. Germline V gene sequence: CDR1 LNHDA, CDR2 SQIVND (reference sequence). Trimming took 0 bases from V and 4 from J, leaving 7 bases between them. The CDR3: CASSIEGGNQPQHF. CDR3 in DNA: TGTGCCAGTAGTATAGAGGGGGGAAATCAGCCCCAGCATTTT.

This clonotype was counted a few times. The genes are TRBV5-1 and TRBJ2-1; 12 bases line up with TRBD2. CDR1 is SGHRS, CDR2 YFSETQ, per germline. This CDR3 spans 16 amino acids. V was clipped by 4 bases and J by 5 bases; unmatched bases: 7. This chain's CDR3 is CASSLGLAGSDNEQFF. The CDR3 DNA follows: TGCGCCAGCAGCCTAGGACTAGCGGGGTCTGACAATGAGCAGTTCTTC.

This clonotype was detected a few times. This rearrangement joins TRBV6-6 to TRBJ2-1; 12 bases are a match to TRBD2. Unmatched junction bases numbered 11, after V lost 5 bases and J lost 0 bases. The germline V gene encodes CDR1 MNHNY and CDR2 SVGAGI (reference sequence). The CDR3 is 19 amino acids. The CDR3 DNA reads TGTGCCAGCAGTCGTCCCGGGGCTAGCGGGGGGGTCTCCTACAATGAGCAGTTCTTC. It translates to CASSRPGASGGVSYNEQFF.

The J gene is TRBJ2-7, the V gene TRBV5-1; D unresolved. The CDR3 runs to 13 residues. Germline-derived CDR1 and CDR2 are SGHRS and YFSETQ. Trimming pared 3 bases from V and 5 bases from J, leaving 12 bases between. The CDR3 protein is CASSSLGRDEQYF. The CDR3, as DNA: TGCGCCAGCAGCTCCCTAGGACGCGACGAGCAGTACTTC. The variable domain in full, completed from reference TRBV5-1 and TRBJ2-7, reads KAGVTQTPRYLIKTRGQQVTLSCSPISGHRSVSWYQQTPGQGLQFLFEYFSETQRNKGNFPGRFSGRQFSNSRSEMNVSTLELGDSALYLCASSSLGRDEQYFGPGTRLTVT.

CDR3 loop: CASSLGGGGEKLFF. For the CDR3, the DNA is TGTGCCAGCAGCTTAGGAGGGGGAGGCGAAAAACTGTTTTTT. The rearrangement uses TRBV7-6 and TRBJ1-4; D is perhaps TRBD1 (6 bases). This CDR3 comprises 14 residues. Between the trimmed V and J ends, which lost 1 base and 8 bases, there was a span of 11 bases. In germline, CDR1 is SGHVS, CDR2 FNYEAQ.

This clonotype came up a few times. This chain uses TRBV2 with TRBJ2-7; a weak D match, TRBD1 (5 bases). The V end was cut by 4 bases, the J end by 2 bases, with 12 bases between. Per the germline V gene, CDR1 is SNHLY and CDR2 is FYNNEI. The CDR3 totals 14 residues. CDR3 in DNA: TGTGCCAGCAGTGTTAGTGACAGTGCCTACGAGCAGTACTTC. Its protein product is CASSVSDSAYEQYF.

The CDR3 region has the DNA TGCAGTGCCCCTCGACTAGCGGGAGATGAGCAGTTCTTC. It encodes CSAPRLAGDEQFF. This chain joins TRBV20-1 and TRBJ2-1; 12 bases are a match to TRBD2. This CDR3 has 13 residues. The V gene's germline CDR1 is DFQATT and CDR2 SNEGSKA (reference sequence). J lost 8 bases, V lost 6 bases, and 5 bases had no gene match.

This clonotype has a handful of counts. The genes are TRBV5-1 and TRBJ2-7; TRBD2 matches 13 bases. The junction had 5 bases not matched to a gene; V was cut back by 4 bases and J by 1 base. In germline, CDR1 is SGHRS, CDR2 YFSETQ. CDR3 length: 16 residues. CDR3 coding DNA: TGCGCCAGCAGCCTGACTAGCGGGGGGTTTTCCTACGAGCAGTACTTC. Translation: CASSLTSGGFSYEQYF.